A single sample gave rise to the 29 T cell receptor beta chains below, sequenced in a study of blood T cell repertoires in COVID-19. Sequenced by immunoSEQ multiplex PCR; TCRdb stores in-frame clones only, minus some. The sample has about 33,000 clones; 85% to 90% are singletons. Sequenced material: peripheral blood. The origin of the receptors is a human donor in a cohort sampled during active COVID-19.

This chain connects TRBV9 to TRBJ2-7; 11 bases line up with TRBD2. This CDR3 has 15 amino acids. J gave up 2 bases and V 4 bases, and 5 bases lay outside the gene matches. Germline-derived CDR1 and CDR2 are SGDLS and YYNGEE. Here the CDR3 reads CASSSLAGGPYEQYF. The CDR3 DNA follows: TGTGCCAGCAGCTCCCTAGCGGGGGGACCCTACGAGCAGTACTTC.

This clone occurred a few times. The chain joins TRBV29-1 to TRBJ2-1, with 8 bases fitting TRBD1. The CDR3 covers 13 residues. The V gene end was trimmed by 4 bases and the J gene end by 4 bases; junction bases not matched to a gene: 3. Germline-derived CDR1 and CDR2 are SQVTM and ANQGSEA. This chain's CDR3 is CSVGGQVYNEQFF. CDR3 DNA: TGCAGCGTTGGGGGACAGGTGTACAATGAGCAGTTCTTC.

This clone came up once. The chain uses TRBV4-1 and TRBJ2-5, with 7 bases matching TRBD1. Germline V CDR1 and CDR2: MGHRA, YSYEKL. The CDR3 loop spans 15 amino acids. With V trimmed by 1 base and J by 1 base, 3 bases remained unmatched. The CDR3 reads CASSQGDSRQETQYF. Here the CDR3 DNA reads TGCGCCAGCAGCCAAGGGGACAGTCGCCAAGAGACCCAGTACTTC.

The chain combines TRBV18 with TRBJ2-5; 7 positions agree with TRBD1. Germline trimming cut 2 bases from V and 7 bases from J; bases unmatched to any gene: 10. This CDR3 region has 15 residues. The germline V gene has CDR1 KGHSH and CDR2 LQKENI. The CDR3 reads CASSPKVQGVSTQYF. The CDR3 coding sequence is TGTGCCAGCTCACCAAAAGTTCAGGGGGTATCGACCCAGTACTTC.

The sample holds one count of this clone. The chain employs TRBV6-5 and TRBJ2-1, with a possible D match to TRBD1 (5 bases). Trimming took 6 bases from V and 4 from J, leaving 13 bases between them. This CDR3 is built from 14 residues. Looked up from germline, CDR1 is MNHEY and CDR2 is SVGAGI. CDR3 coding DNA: TGTGCCAGCAGGGGTGTGACAGCGTACAATGAGCAGTTCTTC. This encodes CASRGVTAYNEQFF.

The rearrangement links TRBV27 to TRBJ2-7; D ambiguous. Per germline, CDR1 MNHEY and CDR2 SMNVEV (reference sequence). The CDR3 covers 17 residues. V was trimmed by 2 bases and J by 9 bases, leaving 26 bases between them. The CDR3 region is CASSLNRLTSVRAVQYF. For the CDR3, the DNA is TGTGCCAGCAGTTTAAATCGGTTGACATCCGTCCGAGCCGTGCAGTACTTC.

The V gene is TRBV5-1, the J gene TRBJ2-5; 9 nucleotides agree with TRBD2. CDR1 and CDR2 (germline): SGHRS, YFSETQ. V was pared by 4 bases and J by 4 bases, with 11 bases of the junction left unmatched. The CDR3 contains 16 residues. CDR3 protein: CASSTAGRGGGETQYF. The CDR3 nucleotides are TGCGCCAGCAGCACGGCAGGGCGGGGGGGAGGAGAGACCCAGTACTTC.

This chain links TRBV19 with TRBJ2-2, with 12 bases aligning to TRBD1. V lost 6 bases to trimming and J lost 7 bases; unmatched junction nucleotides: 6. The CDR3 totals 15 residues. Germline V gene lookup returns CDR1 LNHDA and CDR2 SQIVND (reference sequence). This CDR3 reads CASSRDRGLGGELFF. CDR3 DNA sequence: TGTGCCAGTAGCCGGGACAGGGGGCTGGGCGGGGAGCTGTTTTTT.

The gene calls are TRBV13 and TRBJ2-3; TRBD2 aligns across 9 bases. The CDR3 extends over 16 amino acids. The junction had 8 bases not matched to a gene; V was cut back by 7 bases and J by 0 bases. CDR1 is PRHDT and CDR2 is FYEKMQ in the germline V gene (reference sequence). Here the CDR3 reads CASTSLAGASTDTQYF. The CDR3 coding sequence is TGTGCCAGCACCTCATTAGCGGGGGCTAGCACAGATACGCAGTATTTT.

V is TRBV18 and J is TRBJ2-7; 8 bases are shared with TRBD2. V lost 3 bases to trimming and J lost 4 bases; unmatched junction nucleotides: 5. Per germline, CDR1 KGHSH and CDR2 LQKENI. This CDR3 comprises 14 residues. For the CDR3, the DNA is TGTGCCAGCTCACCTCCTCCTAGCGGGTACGAGCAGTACTTC. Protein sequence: CASSPPPSGYEQYF.

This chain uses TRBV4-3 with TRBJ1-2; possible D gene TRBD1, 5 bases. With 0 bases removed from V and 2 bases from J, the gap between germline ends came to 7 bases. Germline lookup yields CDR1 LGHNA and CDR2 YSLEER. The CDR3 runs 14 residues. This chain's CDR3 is CASSQDRGNYGYTF. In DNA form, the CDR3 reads TGCGCCAGCAGCCAAGATCGGGGGAACTATGGCTACACCTTC.

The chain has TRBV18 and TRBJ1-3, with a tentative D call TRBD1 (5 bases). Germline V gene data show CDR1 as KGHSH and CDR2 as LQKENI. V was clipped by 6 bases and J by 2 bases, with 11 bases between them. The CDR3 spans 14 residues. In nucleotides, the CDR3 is TGTGCCAGCTCGGACACAGGAGCTGGAAACACCATATATTTT. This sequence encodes CASSDTGAGNTIYF.

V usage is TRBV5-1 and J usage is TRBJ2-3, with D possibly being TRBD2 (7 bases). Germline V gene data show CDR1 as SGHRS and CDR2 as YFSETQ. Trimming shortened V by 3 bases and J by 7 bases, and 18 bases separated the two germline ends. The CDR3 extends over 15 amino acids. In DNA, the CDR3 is TGCGCCAGCAGCTCTTTAGGGGGGGCCGAGAATACGCAGTATTTT. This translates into CASSSLGGAENTQYF.

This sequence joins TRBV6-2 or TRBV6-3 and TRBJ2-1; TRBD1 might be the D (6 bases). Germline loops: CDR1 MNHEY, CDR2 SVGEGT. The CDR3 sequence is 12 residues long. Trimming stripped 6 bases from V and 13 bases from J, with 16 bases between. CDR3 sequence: CASSLQGPSQFF. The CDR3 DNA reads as TGTGCCAGCAGCCTACAGGGTCCGTCACAGTTCTTC.

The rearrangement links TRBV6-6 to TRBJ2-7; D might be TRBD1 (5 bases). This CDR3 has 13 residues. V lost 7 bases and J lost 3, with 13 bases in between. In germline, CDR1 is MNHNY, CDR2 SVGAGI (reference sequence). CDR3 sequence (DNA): TGTGCCAGCACCTTCGACAGCTTCTACGAGCAGTACTTC. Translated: CASTFDSFYEQYF.

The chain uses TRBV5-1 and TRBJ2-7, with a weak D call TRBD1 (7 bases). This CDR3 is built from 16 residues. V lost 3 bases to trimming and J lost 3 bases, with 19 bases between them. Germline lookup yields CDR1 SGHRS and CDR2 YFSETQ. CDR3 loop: CASSSAGGRGDYEQYF. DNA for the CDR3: TGCGCCAGCAGCTCGGCGGGCGGCAGGGGGGACTACGAGCAGTACTTC.

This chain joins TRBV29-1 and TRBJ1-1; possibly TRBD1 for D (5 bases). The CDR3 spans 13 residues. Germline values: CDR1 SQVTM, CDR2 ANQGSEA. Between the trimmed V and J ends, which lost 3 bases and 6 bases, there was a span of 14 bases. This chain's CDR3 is CSVDSQGLPEAFF. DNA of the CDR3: TGCAGCGTTGATAGCCAGGGACTTCCTGAAGCTTTCTTT. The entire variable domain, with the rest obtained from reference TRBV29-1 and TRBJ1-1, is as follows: SAVISQKPSRDICQRGTSLTIQCQVDSQVTMMFWYRQQPGQSLTLIATANQGSEATYESGFVIDKFPISRPNLTFSTLTVSNMSPEDSSIYLCSVDSQGLPEAFFGQGTRLTVV.

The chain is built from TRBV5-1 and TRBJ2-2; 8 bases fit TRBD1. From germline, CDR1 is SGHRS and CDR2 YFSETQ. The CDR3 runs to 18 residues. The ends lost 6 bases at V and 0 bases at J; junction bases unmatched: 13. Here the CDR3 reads CASTKDRDLYSNTGELFF. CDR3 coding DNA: TGCGCCAGCACCAAGGACAGGGACCTATATTCGAACACCGGGGAGCTGTTTTTT.

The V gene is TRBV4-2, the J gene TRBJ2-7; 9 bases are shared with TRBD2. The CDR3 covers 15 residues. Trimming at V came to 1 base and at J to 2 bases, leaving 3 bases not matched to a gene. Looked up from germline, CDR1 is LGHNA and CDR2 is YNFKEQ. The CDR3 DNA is TGTGCCAGCAGCCAAGCAGCGGGAGGTGCCTACGAGCAGTACTTC. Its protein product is CASSQAAGGAYEQYF.

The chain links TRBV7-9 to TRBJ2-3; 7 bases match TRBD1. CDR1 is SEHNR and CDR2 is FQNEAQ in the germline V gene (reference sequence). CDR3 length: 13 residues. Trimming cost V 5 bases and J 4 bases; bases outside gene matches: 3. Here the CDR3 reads CASSVTGADTQYF. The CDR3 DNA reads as TGTGCCAGCAGCGTAACAGGGGCAGATACGCAGTATTTT.

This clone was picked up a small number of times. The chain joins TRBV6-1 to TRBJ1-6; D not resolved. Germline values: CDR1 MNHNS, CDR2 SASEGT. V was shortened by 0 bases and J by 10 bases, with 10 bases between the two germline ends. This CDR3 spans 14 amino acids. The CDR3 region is CASSEAPGESPLHF. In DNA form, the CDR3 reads TGTGCCAGCAGTGAAGCTCCAGGCGAATCACCCCTCCACTTT.

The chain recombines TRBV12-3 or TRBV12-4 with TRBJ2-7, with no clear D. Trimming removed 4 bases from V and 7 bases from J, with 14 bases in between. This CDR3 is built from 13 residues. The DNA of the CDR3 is TGTGCCAGCAGTTGGTCCTTTGGGCCGGAGCAGTACTTC. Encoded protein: CASSWSFGPEQYF.

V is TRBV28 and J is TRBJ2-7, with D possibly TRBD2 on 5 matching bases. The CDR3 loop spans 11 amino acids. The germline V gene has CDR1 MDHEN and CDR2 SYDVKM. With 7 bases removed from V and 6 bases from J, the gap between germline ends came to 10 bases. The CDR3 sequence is CASIMDSEQYF. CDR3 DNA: TGTGCCAGCATTATGGACTCCGAGCAGTACTTC.

The CDR3 here is CASSNRLFLGTQYF. CDR3 DNA sequence: TGTGCCAGCAGCAACCGACTATTTTTGGGTACGCAGTATTTT. V is TRBV7-2 and J is TRBJ2-3, with a tentative D call TRBD2 (5 bases). The CDR3 runs 14 residues. Between the trimmed V and J ends, which lost 5 bases and 8 bases, there was a span of 17 bases. From germline, CDR1 is SGHTA and CDR2 FQGNSA.

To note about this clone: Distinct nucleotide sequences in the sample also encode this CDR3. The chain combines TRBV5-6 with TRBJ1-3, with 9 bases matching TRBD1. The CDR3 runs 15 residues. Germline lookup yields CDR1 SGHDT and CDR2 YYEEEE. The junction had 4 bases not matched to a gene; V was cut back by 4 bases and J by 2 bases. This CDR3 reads CASSPTGGTGNTIYF. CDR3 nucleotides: TGTGCCAGCAGCCCGACAGGGGGAACTGGAAACACCATATATTTT.

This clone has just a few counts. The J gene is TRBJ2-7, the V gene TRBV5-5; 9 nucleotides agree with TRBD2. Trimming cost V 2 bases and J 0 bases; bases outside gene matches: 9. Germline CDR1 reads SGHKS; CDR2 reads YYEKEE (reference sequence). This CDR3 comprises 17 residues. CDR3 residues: CASSFPSGAPSSYEQYF. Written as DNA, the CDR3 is TGTGCCAGCAGCTTTCCTAGCGGGGCCCCAAGCTCCTACGAGCAGTACTTC.

The CDR3 DNA reads as TGTGCCAGCAGCCGTCGACAGGGACAGGGAAACACCATATATTTT. It yields the protein CASSRRQGQGNTIYF. This chain joins TRBV3-1 (or the pseudogene TRBV3-2) and TRBJ1-3; TRBD1 aligns across 7 bases. Per germline, CDR1 LGHDT and CDR2 YNNKEL (reference sequence). V dropped 4 bases and J dropped 4; count of bases not matched to a gene: 7. The CDR3 length is 15 residues.

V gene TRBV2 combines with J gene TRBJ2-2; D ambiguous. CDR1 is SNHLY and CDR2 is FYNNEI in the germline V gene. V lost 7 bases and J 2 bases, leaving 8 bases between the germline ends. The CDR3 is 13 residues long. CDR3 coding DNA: TGTGCCAGCACGAAGACAAACACCGGGGAGCTGTTTTTT. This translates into CASTKTNTGELFF.

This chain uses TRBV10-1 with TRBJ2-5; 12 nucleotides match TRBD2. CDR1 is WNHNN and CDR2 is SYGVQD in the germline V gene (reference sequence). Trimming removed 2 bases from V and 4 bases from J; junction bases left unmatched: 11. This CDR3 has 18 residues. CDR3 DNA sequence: TGCGCCAGCAGTGAGCCCCTGCTAGCGGGAGGGTTCGGAGAGACCCAGTACTTC. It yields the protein CASSEPLLAGGFGETQYF.